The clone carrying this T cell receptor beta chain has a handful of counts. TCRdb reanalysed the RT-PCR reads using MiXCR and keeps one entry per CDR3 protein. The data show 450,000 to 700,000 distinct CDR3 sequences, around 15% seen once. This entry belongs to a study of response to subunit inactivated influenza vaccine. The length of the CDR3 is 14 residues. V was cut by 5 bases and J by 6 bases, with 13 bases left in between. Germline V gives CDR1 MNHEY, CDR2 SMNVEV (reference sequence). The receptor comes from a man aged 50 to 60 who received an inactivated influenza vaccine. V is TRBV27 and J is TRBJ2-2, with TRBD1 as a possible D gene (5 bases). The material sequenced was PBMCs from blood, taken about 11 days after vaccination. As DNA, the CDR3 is TGTGCCAGCAGTCGTCAGGACATCGCCGGGGAGCTGTTTTTT. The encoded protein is CASSRQDIAGELFF.